A single sample is the source of the 23 T cell receptor beta chains below, sequenced in a study of CD8 T cells in ankylosing spondylitis. TCRdb independently ran MiXCR on the 5' RACE reads; one entry per CDR3 protein. The sample shows 90,000 to 120,000 distinct CDR3 sequences, nearly 25% of them seen only once. Sequencing was performed on synovial fluid, either unsorted or a sorted T cell fraction (not recorded which). The receptor source for this set is a male donor with ankylosing spondylitis.

This clonotype was counted at least ten times. V gene TRBV20-1 combines with J gene TRBJ2-1; D call uncertain. The germline V gene has CDR1 DFQATT and CDR2 SNEGSKA (reference sequence). This CDR3 region has 14 residues. Trimming removed 6 bases from V and 0 bases from J, with 12 bases in between. The DNA of the CDR3 is TGCAGTGCATCCGGTTCAAGCTCCTACAATGAGCAGTTCTTC. This sequence encodes CSASGSSSYNEQFF.

This clonotype turned up a few times. The chain combines TRBV5-6 with TRBJ2-1; the D is unclear. CDR3 length: 12 amino acids. Looked up from germline, CDR1 is SGHDT and CDR2 is YYEEEE. Trimming pared 2 bases from V and 6 bases from J, leaving 6 bases between. The CDR3 bases are TGTGCCAGCAGCTTATTTATCAATGAGCAGTTCTTC. Protein product: CASSLFINEQFF.

This clonotype was detected many times. This chain joins TRBV12-3 or TRBV12-4 and TRBJ2-1; D call uncertain. This CDR3 region has 11 residues. V was cut by 3 bases and J by 8 bases, with 5 bases left in between. The DNA of the CDR3 is TGTGCCAGCAGTTTTTTCCATGAGCAGTTCTTC. It codes for CASSFFHEQFF.

The genes are TRBV20-1 and TRBJ2-2, with 11 bases aligning to TRBD2. Germline values: CDR1 DFQATT, CDR2 SNEGSKA (reference sequence). Unmatched junction bases numbered 0, after V lost 0 bases and J lost 6 bases. This CDR3 is 14 amino acids long. This chain's CDR3 is CSARDSGRAGELFF. The CDR3, as DNA: TGCAGTGCTAGAGATAGCGGGAGGGCCGGGGAGCTGTTTTTT.

This clonotype was observed many times. The chain links TRBV5-6 to TRBJ2-1; D is uncertain. Trimming took off 2 bases at V and 2 bases at J, with 8 bases between the two ends. CDR1 is SGHDT, CDR2 YYEEEE, per germline. This CDR3 has 14 residues. The CDR3 DNA reads TGTGCCAGCAGCTTCGTGGTCCCCTACAATGAGCAGTTCTTC. Its protein product is CASSFVVPYNEQFF.

The CDR3 sequence is CASSLRNEQYF. The CDR3 coding sequence is TGTGCCAGCAGCCTTCGGAACGAGCAGTACTTC. The rearrangement links TRBV12-3 or TRBV12-4 to TRBJ2-7; D is undetermined. The CDR3 is made up of 11 amino acids. The V gene lost 6 bases and the J gene lost 5 bases, with 8 bases spanning the gap.

The gene calls are TRBV2 and TRBJ1-5, with TRBD1 matching over 10 bases. The V gene end was trimmed by 4 bases and the J gene end by 5 bases; junction bases not matched to a gene: 5. The germline gives CDR1 SNHLY, CDR2 FYNNEI. The CDR3 totals 15 residues. This CDR3 reads CASSGTGGRDQPQHF. As DNA, the CDR3 is TGTGCCAGCAGTGGGACAGGGGGTAGGGATCAGCCCCAGCATTTT.

The gene calls are TRBV20-1 and TRBJ2-3, with D perhaps TRBD1 (5 bases). V lost 3 bases to trimming and J lost 0 bases, with 13 bases between them. Germline assignment: CDR1 DFQATT and CDR2 SNEGSKA (reference sequence). The CDR3 spans 15 residues. The CDR3 protein is CSARFTGVSTDTQYF. The CDR3 DNA reads TGCAGTGCTAGGTTCACAGGCGTTAGCACAGATACGCAGTATTTT.

There are a few counts of this clonotype. The chain links TRBV12-3 or TRBV12-4 to TRBJ2-1, with D hard to call. This CDR3 is built from 13 residues. The V end was cut by 3 bases, the J end by 6 bases, with 9 bases between. Here the CDR3 DNA reads TGTGCCAGCAGTTTGGCGGCAGGCAATGAGCAGTTCTTC. Translated, it gives CASSLAAGNEQFF.

The rearrangement links TRBV28 to TRBJ1-5, with D unclear. V was trimmed by 5 bases and J by 2 bases, leaving 13 bases between them. This CDR3 contains 15 residues. Looked up from germline, CDR1 is MDHEN and CDR2 is SYDVKM. CDR3: CASSPRTSGNQPQHF. The CDR3 nucleotides read TGTGCCAGCAGTCCCAGGACCTCTGGCAATCAGCCCCAGCATTTT.

The CDR3: CASNYDSYTEAFF. CDR3 DNA sequence: TGCGCCAGCAACTACGACAGCTACACTGAAGCTTTCTTT. This sequence joins TRBV5-1 and TRBJ1-1, with a weak D call TRBD1 (5 bases). The CDR3 runs to 13 residues. Germline V CDR1 and CDR2: SGHRS, YFSETQ. The V end was cut by 6 bases, the J end by 3 bases, with 12 bases between.

This clonotype has only one observation. This chain joins TRBV27 and TRBJ2-7; the D is unclear. V was cut by 3 bases and J by 1 base, with 10 bases left in between. Germline-derived CDR1 and CDR2 are MNHEY and SMNVEV (reference sequence). The CDR3 is 14 residues long. The CDR3 reads CASSFVKTSYEQYF. CDR3 bases: TGTGCCAGCAGTTTCGTCAAAACTTCCTACGAGCAGTACTTC.

This clonotype is judged medium-sized. The rearrangement links TRBV5-1 to TRBJ1-5; perhaps TRBD1 as D (5 bases). V was clipped by 5 bases and J by 0 bases, with 12 bases between them. Germline loops: CDR1 SGHRS, CDR2 YFSETQ. The CDR3 totals 15 residues. CDR3 residues: CASRSDSYSNQPQHF. Written as DNA, the CDR3 is TGCGCCAGCAGATCCGACAGTTATAGCAATCAGCCCCAGCATTTT.

Many counts were recorded for this clonotype. This chain links TRBV15 with TRBJ1-4; the D gene is possibly TRBD1 (5 bases). CDR3 length: 15 residues. V lost 1 base and J lost 7, with 13 bases in between. The germline V gene encodes CDR1 LNHNV and CDR2 YYDKDF (reference sequence). CDR3 DNA: TGTGCCACCAGCAGAGCCAGGGTGGGCGGTGAAAAACTGTTTTTT. Protein: CATSRARVGGEKLFF.

A few counts support this clonotype. J is TRBJ1-5 and V is TRBV15, with D hard to call. V was shortened by 0 bases and J by 7 bases, with 13 bases between the two germline ends. This CDR3 comprises 15 residues. Germline V CDR1 and CDR2: LNHNV, YYDKDF (reference sequence). CDR3: CATSREFGERQPQHF. The CDR3 DNA sequence: TGTGCCACCAGCAGAGAATTTGGGGAACGGCAGCCCCAGCATTTT. The variable domain in full, with the rest retrieved from reference TRBV15 and TRBJ1-5, is DAMVIQNPRYQVTQFGKPVTLSCSQTLNHNVMYWYQQKSSQAPKLLFHYYDKDFNNEADTPDNFQSRRPNTSFCFLDIRSPGLGDTAMYLCATSREFGERQPQHFGDGTRLSIL.

The chain combines TRBV24-1 with TRBJ2-1, with 10 bases fitting TRBD2. Per germline, CDR1 KGHDR and CDR2 SFDVKD. There are 16 residues in the CDR3. The V and J ends lost 7 bases and 2 bases, in that order; junction bases with no gene match: 7. The CDR3 here is CATSVPGLATYNEQFF. The DNA of the CDR3 is TGTGCCACCAGCGTTCCGGGACTAGCGACCTACAATGAGCAGTTCTTC.

The table lists this clonotype with many counts. The chain couples TRBV5-1 to TRBJ1-3, with D uncertain. Trimming took 0 bases from V and 2 from J, leaving 12 bases between them. Looked up from germline, CDR1 is SGHRS and CDR2 is YFSETQ. This CDR3 is 16 amino acids long. CDR3 DNA: TGCGCCAGCAGCTTGGGGATGGCGGGTACTGGAAACACCATATATTTT. Translation gives CASSLGMAGTGNTIYF.

In its sample, this clonotype was seen a few times. The chain recombines TRBV29-1 with TRBJ2-3, with no clear D. Germline CDR1 and CDR2: SQVTM and ANQGSEA. V dropped 7 bases and J dropped 6 bases, with 11 bases sitting between them. The CDR3 consists of 11 residues. CDR3 DNA sequence: TGCAGCGCCTACCAGTGGGATACGCAGTATTTT. Its translation: CSAYQWDTQYF.

This clonotype was observed a few times. The chain carries TRBV12-3 or TRBV12-4 and TRBJ1-2; weak D call: TRBD1 (5 bases). CDR3 length: 15 amino acids. Trimming pared 6 bases from V and 3 bases from J, leaving 17 bases between. The CDR3 protein is CASSPGTRGDYGYTF. In DNA form, the CDR3 reads TGTGCCAGCAGCCCCGGGACCCGGGGGGACTATGGCTACACCTTC.

V is TRBV20-1 and J is TRBJ2-2; a possible D gene is TRBD2 (5 bases). Per germline, CDR1 DFQATT and CDR2 SNEGSKA (reference sequence). Trimming cost V 2 bases and J 6 bases, with 10 bases left between them. This CDR3 contains 13 residues. The CDR3 coding sequence is TGCAGTGCTAGATCCGGGAATCCCGGGGAGCTGTTTTTT. Translating gives CSARSGNPGELFF.

The chain couples TRBV5-1 to TRBJ2-1, with D perhaps matching TRBD2 (5 bases). V was shortened by 4 bases and J by 6 bases, with 11 bases between the two germline ends. The CDR3 extends over 13 amino acids. Germline lookup yields CDR1 SGHRS and CDR2 YFSETQ. This CDR3 reads CASSPNRGNEQFF. The CDR3 nucleotides are TGCGCCAGCAGCCCAAACCGGGGCAATGAGCAGTTCTTC.

This chain connects TRBV27 to TRBJ2-1; maybe TRBD2 (5 bases). Germline-derived CDR1 and CDR2 are MNHEY and SMNVEV (reference sequence). V lost 7 bases, J lost 0 bases, and 19 bases lay in between. This CDR3 spans 17 amino acids. CDR3 DNA: TGTGCCAGCAACGAAAACCGGGGAGACCTCTCCTACAATGAGCAGTTCTTC. Protein sequence: CASNENRGDLSYNEQFF.

The chain links TRBV7-6 to TRBJ1-1; unclear D gene. V was trimmed by 1 base and J by 1 base, leaving 10 bases between them. The CDR3 has 15 amino acids. Germline V lookup: CDR1 SGHVS, CDR2 FNYEAQ. This CDR3 reads CASSLGGVRNTEAFF. The DNA for the CDR3 is TGTGCCAGCAGCTTAGGTGGAGTTAGGAACACTGAAGCTTTCTTT.